The text below deals with one T cell receptor (beta chain). TCRdb reanalysed the reads using MiXCR and keeps one entry per CDR3 protein. The profile shows about 250,000 distinct CDR3 sequences, about 5.9% of them singletons. Germline CDR1 SEHNR, CDR2 FQNEAQ (reference sequence). The CDR3 spans 13 residues. Trimming stripped 3 bases from V and 6 bases from J, with 8 bases between. The data are from a study of T cell repertoires in cytomegalovirus infection. The gene calls are TRBV7-9 and TRBJ2-2; D not resolved. The sequenced sample was PBMCs. The receptor was derived from a human donor in good health (CMV status not recorded). Some clones in this sample may be carry-over from other donors' samples. The CDR3 is CASSFRYPGELFF. CDR3 nucleotide sequence: TGTGCCAGCAGCTTCAGGTATCCCGGGGAGCTGTTTTTT. The entire variable domain, with the rest obtained from reference TRBV7-9 and TRBJ2-2, is as follows: DTGVSQNPRHKITKRGQNVTFRCDPISEHNRLYWYRQTLGQGPEFLTYFQNEAQLEKSRLLSDRFSAERPKGSFSTLEIQRTEQGDSAMYLCASSFRYPGELFFGEGSRLTVL.